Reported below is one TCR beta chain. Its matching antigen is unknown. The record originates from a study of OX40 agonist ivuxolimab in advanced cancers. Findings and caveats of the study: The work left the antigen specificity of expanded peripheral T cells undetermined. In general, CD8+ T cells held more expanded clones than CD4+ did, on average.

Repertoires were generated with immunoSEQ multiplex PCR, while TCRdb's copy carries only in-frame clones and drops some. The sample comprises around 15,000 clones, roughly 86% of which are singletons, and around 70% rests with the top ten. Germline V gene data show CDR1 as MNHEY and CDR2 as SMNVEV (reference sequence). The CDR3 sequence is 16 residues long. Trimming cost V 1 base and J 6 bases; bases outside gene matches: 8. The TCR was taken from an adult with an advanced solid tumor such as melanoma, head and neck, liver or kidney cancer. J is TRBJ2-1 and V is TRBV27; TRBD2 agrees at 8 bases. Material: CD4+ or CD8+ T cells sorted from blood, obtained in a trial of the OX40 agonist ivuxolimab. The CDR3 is CASSLYPGLDLNEQFF. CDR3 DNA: TGTGCCAGCAGTTTATACCCGGGACTAGACCTCAATGAGCAGTTCTTC.